This T cell receptor beta chain was recorded in a study of blood T cells in healthy people across ages. With a J-beta primer mix and a sample-barcoded 5' primer, a second PCR ran about 6 to 11 cycles. TCRdb passed the 5' RACE reads through MiXCR, listing each CDR3 protein once. The sample has 1 million or so distinct CDR3 sequences, less than 25% seen once; the top ten hold approximately 0.75%. Only a few counts were recorded for this clonotype. Its antigen is currently unknown. General study findings and limits: The CMV status of each donor remained undetermined, and this could have confounded shifts in expanded clonotypes.

CDR3 length equals 16 residues. After removal of 3 bases from V and 3 bases from J, the junction contained 9 bases not matched to a gene. Germline V gene sequence: CDR1 DFQATT, CDR2 SNEGSKA (reference sequence). This sample also belongs to another study, concerning T cells of mothers and their children. According to that study: Every mother produced more than 9.5 million TCR beta CDR3 reads, whereas every child provided about 3 million. T cell clones that were persistent and microchimeric went undetected.

The chain has TRBV20-1 and TRBJ2-3; 10 bases agree with TRBD2. Sequencing was performed on blood. The TCR was taken from a girl aged 2-10 years in good health. The CDR3 protein is CSASPSSGSTTDTQYF. The CDR3 nucleotides are TGCAGTGCTAGTCCCTCTAGCGGGAGTACGACAGATACGCAGTATTTT.